The next 4 T cell receptor beta chains were all read from a single sample in a study of blood T cell repertoires in COVID-19. Sequenced by immunoSEQ multiplex PCR; TCRdb stores in-frame clones only, minus some. Of about 260,000 clones listed, 85% to 90% are singletons. The specimen sequenced was peripheral blood. Source of these receptors: a woman aged 55-75 years with COVID-19, enrolled during active disease.

This chain's CDR3 is CAWSWGEEIGELFF. The CDR3 coding sequence is TGTGCCTGGAGTTGGGGGGAGGAGATCGGGGAGCTGTTTTTT. The chain combines TRBV30 with TRBJ2-2, with D possibly matching TRBD2 (6 bases). This CDR3 region has 14 residues. Germline CDR1 is GTSNPN and CDR2 is SVGIG (reference sequence). Trimming stripped 2 bases from V and 7 bases from J, with 14 bases between. The variable domain in full, with the rest retrieved from reference TRBV30 and TRBJ2-2, is SQTIHQWPATLVQPVGSPLSLECTVEGTSNPNLYWYRQAAGRGLQLLFYSVGIGQISSEVPQNLSASRPQDRQFILSSKKLLLSDSGFYLCAWSWGEEIGELFFGEGSRLTVL.

The rearrangement uses TRBV18 and TRBJ1-2, with D tentatively TRBD1 (5 bases). The V gene's germline CDR1 is KGHSH and CDR2 LQKENI. This CDR3 has 13 amino acids. Trimming shortened V by 3 bases and J by 5 bases, and 10 bases separated the two germline ends. CDR3 region: CASSPRTGYGYTF. As DNA, the CDR3 is TGTGCCAGCTCACCTCGCACAGGTTATGGCTACACCTTC.

This sequence joins TRBV6-2 or TRBV6-3 and TRBJ1-5, with D possibly being TRBD1 (5 bases). The V gene lost 0 bases and the J gene lost 1 base, with 10 bases spanning the gap. The CDR3 runs 16 residues. The V gene's germline CDR1 is MNHEY and CDR2 SVGEGT. The CDR3: CASSYSGGESNQPQHF. For the CDR3, the DNA is TGTGCCAGCAGTTACTCGGGAGGGGAGAGCAATCAGCCCCAGCATTTT.

The rearrangement uses TRBV5-4 and TRBJ2-7; D may be TRBD2 (6 bases). The CDR3 loop spans 15 amino acids. The germline gives CDR1 SGHNT, CDR2 YYREEE (reference sequence). V was clipped by 0 bases and J by 4 bases, with 14 bases between them. In nucleotides, the CDR3 is TGTGCCAGCAGCTTGGAACCTAGCGAGCTATACGAGCAGTACTTC. Translating it yields CASSLEPSELYEQYF. The full variable domain, its missing parts supplied by reference TRBV5-4 and TRBJ2-7, is ETGVTQSPTHLIKTRGQQVTLRCSSQSGHNTVSWYQQALGQGPQFIFQYYREEENGRGNFPPRFSGLQFPNYSSELNVNALELDDSALYLCASSLEPSELYEQYFGPGTRLTVT.